This TCR beta chain originates from a study of cytomegalovirus exposure and HLA in healthy donors. This clone was seen a few times. The antigen remains unidentified. Study-wide points: For TCR beta chains, V- and J-gene trimming was later linked to a missense DCLRE1C variant. The study recorded about 150 TCR beta chains that were cytomegalovirus-associated. Analysis performed later showed TCR beta chains linked to HLA being more clonally expanded than equally common others.

The CDR3 extends over 14 amino acids. The V gene's germline CDR1 is GTSNPN and CDR2 SVGIG (reference sequence). The V gene lost 1 base and the J gene lost 1 base, with 11 bases spanning the gap. A multiplex PCR was run with 60 Vbeta primers and 13 Jbeta primers. Profiled with immunoSEQ multiplex PCR; TCRdb holds only in-frame clones, not every one. The data hold 150,000 to 200,000 clones, with roughly 74% observed a single time. Specimen: PBMCs. The V gene is TRBV30, the J gene TRBJ2-7; D unclear. This clonotype originated in a man aged 18 to 30 in good health and CMV-seropositive. CDR3 amino acids: CAWSGQALSYEQYF. The CDR3 nucleotides are TGTGCCTGGAGTGGGCAGGCTTTGTCCTACGAGCAGTACTTC. The full variable domain, rest sourced from reference TRBV30 and TRBJ2-7, is SQTIHQWPATLVQPVGSPLSLECTVEGTSNPNLYWYRQAAGRGLQLLFYSVGIGQISSEVPQNLSASRPQDRQFILSSKKLLLSDSGFYLCAWSGQALSYEQYFGPGTRLTVT.